Sequencing of this TCR beta chain was carried out in a study of CD8+ T cells in alopecia areata. General observations from the study: Sequencing of scalp samples also captures resident alphabeta T cells of normal skin. Tofacitinib produced a significant decrease in scalp clonality and in expanded CD8+ clones among the top 100. The study found that many expanded lesional clones persisted in scalp and blood during tofacitinib. Mice gave a clearer picture of TCR sharing than patients did, possibly for HLA-related reasons.

After isolation, RNA underwent reverse transcription to generate cDNA as the sequencing template. The table came from immunoSEQ multiplex PCR; TCRdb's copy has only in-frame clones and leaves some out. The data hold 130,000 or so clones, with about 59% observed a single time. About this clone: The antigen is not known.

Germline V CDR1 and CDR2: SGHTA, FQGNSA. This CDR3 is 14 amino acids long. J lost 4 bases, V lost 8 bases, and 5 bases had no gene match. Treatment reported: oral pan-JAK inhibitor, 5-10 mg twice daily. The source of this sequence is a human donor with alopecia areata. V and J are TRBV7-2 and TRBJ2-5; 12 nucleotides line up with TRBD2. The starting material was CD4+ T cells sorted from blood, obtained at week 4, from a patient treated with tofacitinib. CDR3 loop: CASLLAGGRETQYF. CDR3 coding DNA: TGTGCCAGCCTACTAGCGGGAGGCCGAGAGACCCAGTACTTC.